The next 18 T cell receptor beta chains were all read from a single sample in a study of T cells in Graves' hyperthyroidism and ophthalmopathy. Using RNA transcripts as the source, TCR beta CDR3 regions were amplified. HTBI primers were used for first-round RT-PCR of the TCR CDR3. TCRdb ran MiXCR on the multiplex PCR reads and lists one entry per CDR3 protein. The sample carries roughly 550,000 distinct CDR3 sequences, about 16% recorded once. The sequencing input was blood. These receptors originate from a woman in her twenties or thirties with Graves' ophthalmopathy.

This clonotype was counted many times. The chain links TRBV7-3 to TRBJ2-1; D tentatively reads TRBD1 or TRBD2 (5 bases each). Germline lookup yields CDR1 SGHTA and CDR2 FQGTGA. CDR3 length equals 14 residues. V lost 0 bases, J lost 6 bases, and 9 bases lay in between. DNA of the CDR3: TGTGCCAGCAGCTTAACGGGGGACCGCAATGAGCAGTTCTTC. Protein product: CASSLTGDRNEQFF. Together with reference TRBV7-3 and TRBJ2-1, the CDR3 gives the full variable domain: GAGVSQTPSNKVTEKGKYVELRCDPISGHTALYWYRQSLGQGPEFLIYFQGTGAADDSGLPNDRFFAVRPEGSVSTLKIQRTERGDSAVYLCASSLTGDRNEQFFGPGTRLTVL.

This chain links TRBV10-1 with TRBJ2-5; D tentatively fits TRBD1 or TRBD2 (5 bases each). This CDR3 region has 12 residues. Per germline, CDR1 WNHNN and CDR2 SYGVQD (reference sequence). The germline V and J ends were trimmed by 0 bases and 13 bases, with 12 bases remaining between them. Here the CDR3 DNA reads TGCGCCAGCAGTGAGTCTGGGGACCACCGGTACTTC. Protein sequence: CASSESGDHRYF.

Many counts were recorded for this clonotype. The chain joins TRBV27 to TRBJ2-7; 13 bases line up with TRBD2. Germline loops: CDR1 MNHEY, CDR2 SMNVEV (reference sequence). The CDR3 is 17 amino acids. V lost 5 bases to trimming and J lost 3 bases; unmatched junction nucleotides: 10. DNA for the CDR3: TGTGCCAGCAGTGGTTCCGAACTAGCGGGAGGGGTCTACGAGCAGTACTTC. Translating it yields CASSGSELAGGVYEQYF.

J is TRBJ2-2 and V is TRBV7-3; 7 positions match TRBD1. This CDR3 contains 15 residues. Germline lookup yields CDR1 SGHTA and CDR2 FQGTGA. V lost 5 bases and J lost 5; bases outside the gene matches: 8. CDR3 nucleotides: TGTGCCAGCAGCCCGCGACAGGGTCGGACCGGGGAGCTGTTTTTT. Residues: CASSPRQGRTGELFF.

This rearrangement joins TRBV19 to TRBJ1-5; D ambiguous. Germline V CDR1 and CDR2: LNHDA, SQIVND (reference sequence). The CDR3 totals 15 residues. V was shortened by 6 bases and J by 0 bases, with 12 bases between the two germline ends. This chain's CDR3 is CASRISYYSNQPQHF. The CDR3 DNA reads as TGTGCCAGTAGGATCTCCTACTATAGCAATCAGCCCCAGCATTTT.

This clonotype was counted many times. The rearrangement joins TRBV6-6 to TRBJ1-1; D call uncertain. CDR3 size: 15 residues. Germline CDR1 is MNHNY and CDR2 is SVGAGI (reference sequence). The ends were cut back, 1 base at V and 4 bases at J, with 13 bases in the middle. CDR3 DNA: TGTGCCAGCAGTTACTATAATGGGGTAGGCACTGAAGCTTTCTTT. Translating it yields CASSYYNGVGTEAFF.

This clonotype has a count of ten or more. In nucleotides, the CDR3 is TGTGCCAGCAGTTTCTACCTTAGGAGGGAATCTTCGACTGAAGCTTTCTTT. It codes for CASSFYLRRESSTEAFF. The V call is TRBV6-2 or TRBV6-3, the J call TRBJ1-1; D not certain. This CDR3 contains 17 residues. Trimming removed 4 bases at V and 5 bases at J, with 23 bases between. The germline CDR1 and CDR2 sequences are MNHEY and SVGEGT.

This clonotype was counted a few times. This sequence joins TRBV7-9 and TRBJ2-1; D gene uncertain. V dropped 1 base and J dropped 5 bases, with 12 bases sitting between them. Per germline, CDR1 SEHNR and CDR2 FQNEAQ (reference sequence). This CDR3 region has 15 residues. The CDR3 reads CASSLDPGRDNEQFF. The CDR3 nucleotides are TGTGCCAGCAGCTTAGACCCCGGACGGGACAATGAGCAGTTCTTC. Looking up the rest from reference TRBV7-9 and TRBJ2-1 gives the full variable domain: DTGVSQNPRHKITKRGQNVTFRCDPISEHNRLYWYRQTLGQGPEFLTYFQNEAQLEKSRLLSDRFSAERPKGSFSTLEIQRTEQGDSAMYLCASSLDPGRDNEQFFGPGTRLTVL.

This clonotype has just a few counts. V is TRBV18 and J is TRBJ2-3, with TRBD1 matching over 8 bases. Germline loops: CDR1 KGHSH, CDR2 LQKENI. V was pared by 4 bases and J by 0 bases, with 6 bases of the junction left unmatched. This CDR3 has 16 amino acids. As DNA, the CDR3 is TGTGCCAGCTCACGGGACAGGTTTTCGAGCACAGATACGCAGTATTTT. It is translated as CASSRDRFSSTDTQYF.

The rearrangement links TRBV25-1 to TRBJ2-2, with D perhaps assigned TRBD1 or TRBD2 (6 bases each). Trimming removed 7 bases from V and 4 bases from J, with 19 bases in between. Germline V gene sequence: CDR1 MGHDK, CDR2 SYGVNS. The CDR3 runs to 16 residues. The CDR3 sequence is CASKLGGSGPTGELFF. In DNA, the CDR3 is TGTGCCAGCAAATTAGGGGGGAGCGGACCCACCGGGGAGCTGTTTTTT.

This clonotype was seen repeatedly, ten times or more. This chain uses TRBV12-5 with TRBJ2-1, with TRBD2 matching over 9 bases. CDR1 is LGHNT and CDR2 is FRNRAP in the germline V gene. The CDR3 length is 17 residues. V lost 5 bases to trimming and J lost 9 bases; unmatched junction nucleotides: 17. Here the CDR3 reads CASGLISGSSSLGEQFF. The CDR3 nucleotides are TGTGCTAGTGGTCTGATTAGCGGGAGTTCTTCCTTAGGTGAGCAGTTCTTC.

This clonotype has ten or more counts. The chain recombines TRBV7-8 with TRBJ2-7, with a tentative D call TRBD2 (6 bases). Germline CDR1 is SGHVS and CDR2 is FQNEAQ. V lost 3 bases and J 6 bases, leaving 12 bases between the germline ends. The CDR3 is made up of 13 amino acids. DNA for the CDR3: TGTGCCAGCAGCTTTGGGGGAGGATCCGAGCAGTACTTC. It codes for CASSFGGGSEQYF.

This clonotype was observed many times. This chain joins TRBV7-9 and TRBJ2-7; 8 bases fit TRBD1. V shed 5 bases, J shed 3 bases, and the junction held 9 bases outside the gene matches. This CDR3 contains 15 residues. Germline CDR1 reads SEHNR; CDR2 reads FQNEAQ (reference sequence). CDR3 sequence: CASSPWTGKIYEQYF. CDR3 in DNA: TGTGCCAGCAGCCCTTGGACAGGGAAGATCTACGAGCAGTACTTC. Full variable domain (outside the CDR3, taken from reference TRBV7-9 and TRBJ2-7): DTGVSQNPRHKITKRGQNVTFRCDPISEHNRLYWYRQTLGQGPEFLTYFQNEAQLEKSRLLSDRFSAERPKGSFSTLEIQRTEQGDSAMYLCASSPWTGKIYEQYFGPGTRLTVT.

There are a few counts of this clonotype. The rearrangement joins TRBV6-1 to TRBJ2-2, with TRBD1 matching 10 bases. CDR1 and CDR2 from the germline V gene are MNHNS and SASEGT. The junction had 16 bases not matched to a gene; V was cut back by 8 bases and J by 4 bases. The length of the CDR3 is 18 residues. The CDR3 sequence: CASENYYWDRGSTGELFF. The CDR3 nucleotides read TGTGCCAGCGAAAATTATTACTGGGACAGGGGATCCACCGGGGAGCTGTTTTTT.

The rearrangement joins TRBV12-3 or TRBV12-4 to TRBJ1-2; D is possibly TRBD1 (5 bases). The length of the CDR3 is 14 residues. V was clipped by 5 bases and J by 4 bases, with 14 bases between them. The DNA for the CDR3 is TGTGCCAGCAGTCAGACAGATTCGGCCTATGGCTACACCTTC. Translated, it gives CASSQTDSAYGYTF.

This clonotype was detected many times. CDR3 amino acids: CASSYGTSGTSSYNEQFF. In DNA, the CDR3 is TGTGCCAGCAGCTATGGGACTAGCGGAACGAGCTCCTACAATGAGCAGTTCTTC. The rearrangement links TRBV11-2 to TRBJ2-1, with 11 bases aligning to TRBD2. The J segment lost 0 bases and the V segment lost 4 bases, leaving 8 bases of the junction unmatched. The CDR3 has 18 residues. Germline loops: CDR1 SGHAT, CDR2 FQNNGV.

This clonotype occurred many times. The rearrangement uses TRBV30 and TRBJ1-2; 9 bases agree with TRBD1. With V trimmed by 3 bases and J by 8 bases, 7 bases remained unmatched. CDR1 and CDR2 from the germline V gene are GTSNPN and SVGIG (reference sequence). The CDR3 length is 13 residues. CDR3 in DNA: TGTGCCTGGAGCGAACAGGGGGCGGGAGGCTACACCTTC. This translates into CAWSEQGAGGYTF.

This sequence joins TRBV29-1 and TRBJ2-7, with D possibly being TRBD1 (5 bases). Trimming pared 0 bases from V and 0 bases from J, leaving 12 bases between. Germline V gene lookup returns CDR1 SQVTM and CDR2 ANQGSEA. This CDR3 has 15 residues. The CDR3 bases are TGCAGCGTTGAAGATGATGCAGGGCACTCCTACGAGCAGTACTTC. Protein: CSVEDDAGHSYEQYF.